These T cell receptor beta chains were read from a single sample in a study of CD8 T cells in Susac syndrome. One entry per CDR3 protein, called by TCRdb with MiXCR from the immunoSEQ multiplex PCR reads. In the table there are over 130,000 distinct CDR3 sequences, 95% of which are singletons. Input material: CD4+ T cells from PBMCs. Receptors were obtained from a human donor with Susac syndrome. Both conserved end residues are part of each CDR3. The D gene is left open where the match is weak. A row's size may be missing; if present it is once, few, many or a size class.

j_gene	v_gene	abundance	d_gene	CDR3nt	CDR3aa
TRBJ1-2	TRBV27	.	TRBD1	TGTGCCAGCAGTCAGGCCGGACAGGGCCGCCGGGGGTACACCTTC	CASSQAGQGRRGYTF
TRBJ2-2	TRBV29-1	.	.	TGCAGCGCCTCCCCGGCGGGGTCCGGGGAGCTGTTTTTT	CSASPAGSGELFF
TRBJ2-7	TRBV3-1	.	TRBD2	TGTGCCAGCAGCCGAGGACTAGACCACTACGAGCAGTACTTC	CASSRGLDHYEQYF
TRBJ2-2	TRBV30	once	.	TGTGCCTGGGGCAGGGAGTTAGGGGAGCTGTTTTTT	CAWGRELGELFF
TRBJ2-7	TRBV11-2	few	.	TGTGCCAGCAGCTTGCCGGGTTCTCACGAGCAGTACTTC	CASSLPGSHEQYF
TRBJ2-1	TRBV7-9	.	TRBD2	TGTGCCAGCAGCCTCGAATCACTAGCGGGAGGGTACAATGAGCAGTTCTTC	CASSLESLAGGYNEQFF
TRBJ2-6	TRBV6-1	.	.	TGTGCCAGCAGCCCACAGGGATTCAACTCTGGGGCCAACGTCCTGACTTTC	CASSPQGFNSGANVLTF
TRBJ1-1	TRBV29-1	.	TRBD1	TGCAGCGTTGCAGGGACAGGGGGCGCGGATGGCACGAACACTGAAGCTTTCTTT	CSVAGTGGADGTNTEAFF
TRBJ2-7	TRBV12-3/TRBV12-4	.	TRBD2	TGTGCCAGCAGTCTCACCGGGACTAGCGCCTACGAGCAGTACTTC	CASSLTGTSAYEQYF
TRBJ2-5	TRBV12-3/TRBV12-4	.	TRBD2	TGTGCCAGCAGCTGGGCGGGGGGCGCGGAGACCCAGTACTTC	CASSWAGGAETQYF
TRBJ2-2	TRBV5-1	.	.	TGCGCCAGCAGCTTGAAGGGTAACACCGGGGAGCTGTTTTTT	CASSLKGNTGELFF
TRBJ2-3	TRBV29-1	.	.	TGCAGCGTTGGCCAGGCAAACACAGATACGCAGTATTTT	CSVGQANTDTQYF
TRBJ2-3	TRBV30	.	.	TGTGCCTGGACCCACAGGGTATTAACAGATACGCAGTATTTT	CAWTHRVLTDTQYF
TRBJ1-1	TRBV7-9	.	.	TGTGCCAGCAGCTTAGGCATCAATGGAGCTTTCTTT	CASSLGINGAFF
TRBJ2-3	TRBV3-1	.	.	TGTGCCAGCAGCCAAGGGTTAGCAGATACGCAGTATTTT	CASSQGLADTQYF
TRBJ2-5	TRBV2	.	.	TGTGCCAGCAGTGACGGGACACCGCTCCAAGAGACCCAGTACTTC	CASSDGTPLQETQYF
TRBJ2-6	TRBV9	.	.	TGTGCCAGCAGCGTAGGATTCCCTCTCTGGGCCAACGTCCTGACTTTC	CASSVGFPLWANVLTF
TRBJ2-7	TRBV7-2	.	TRBD2	TGTGCCAGCAGCTTAGAGGGCGGGAGCAGTTACGAGCAGTACTTC	CASSLEGGSSYEQYF
TRBJ2-6	TRBV9	once	.	TGTGCCAGCAGCACTCATTTGGGGCCCAACGTCCTGACTTTC	CASSTHLGPNVLTF